The sequence of this T cell receptor (beta chain) was determined in a study of T cell clonotyping in hematopoietic cell transplantation. Across the study: Recipients' pretransplant samples followed cytoreduction.

Time point in this sample: recipient sample about 28 days before transplant, after cytoreduction. Measured with immunoSEQ multiplex PCR; TCRdb has only the in-frame clones, and not every one. Of tens of thousands of clones in the sample, 90% were seen once. Germline values: CDR1 SGHVS, CDR2 FNYEAQ. V lost 1 base to trimming and J lost 4 bases; unmatched junction nucleotides: 5. This CDR3 contains 15 residues. Remarks on this clone: What it binds is unknown.

General study points: At the given depth, recipient repertoires were over 95% de novo clonotypes.

Here the sequenced sample was peripheral blood mononuclear cells, taken before stem cell transplant. The clonotype comes from a man between 18 and 35 years old with biphenotypic leukemia. Some clones in this sample may be carry-over from other donors' samples. J is TRBJ2-7 and V is TRBV7-6, with 9 bases identical to TRBD2. CDR3 sequence (DNA): TGTGCCAGCAGCTTAGGGAGCGGGGGGTTTTACGAGCAGTACTTC. Encoded protein: CASSLGSGGFYEQYF.